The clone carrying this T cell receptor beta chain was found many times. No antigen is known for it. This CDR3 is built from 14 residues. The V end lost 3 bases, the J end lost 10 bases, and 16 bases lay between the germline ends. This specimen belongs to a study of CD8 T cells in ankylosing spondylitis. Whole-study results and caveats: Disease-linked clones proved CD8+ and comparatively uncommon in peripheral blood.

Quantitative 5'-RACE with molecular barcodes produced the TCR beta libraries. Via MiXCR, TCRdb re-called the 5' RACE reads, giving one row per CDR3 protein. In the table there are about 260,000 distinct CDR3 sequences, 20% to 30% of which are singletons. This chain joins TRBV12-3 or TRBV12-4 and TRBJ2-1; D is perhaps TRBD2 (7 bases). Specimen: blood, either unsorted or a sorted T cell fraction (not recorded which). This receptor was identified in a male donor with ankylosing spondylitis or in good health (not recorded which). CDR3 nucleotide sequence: TGTGCCAGCAGTTTGAGGGGGGGGGCCCACGAGCAGTTCTTC. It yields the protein CASSLRGGAHEQFF.